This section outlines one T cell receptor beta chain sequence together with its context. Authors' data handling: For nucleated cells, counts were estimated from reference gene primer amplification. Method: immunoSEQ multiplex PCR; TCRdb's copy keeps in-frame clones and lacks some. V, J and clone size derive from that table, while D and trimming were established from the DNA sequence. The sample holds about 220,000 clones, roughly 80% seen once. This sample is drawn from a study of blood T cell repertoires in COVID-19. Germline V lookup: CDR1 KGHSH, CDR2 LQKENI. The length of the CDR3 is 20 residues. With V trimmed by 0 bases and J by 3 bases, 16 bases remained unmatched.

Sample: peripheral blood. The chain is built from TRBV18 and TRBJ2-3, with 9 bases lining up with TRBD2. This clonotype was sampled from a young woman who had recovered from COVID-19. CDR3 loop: CASSPPNLAGNPVGTDTQYF. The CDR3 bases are TGTGCCAGCTCACCACCGAATCTAGCGGGAAATCCCGTCGGTACAGATACGCAGTATTTT.